This TCR beta chain was identified during a study of response to subunit inactivated influenza vaccine. TCRdb fed the RT-PCR reads into MiXCR, producing one record per CDR3 protein. The table records roughly 710,000 distinct CDR3 sequences, 11% to 15% of them present only once. Trimming stripped 7 bases from V and 2 bases from J, with 14 bases between. Germline V gives CDR1 MGHDK, CDR2 SYGVNS. This CDR3 contains 15 residues. Turning to this clonotype: Its antigen is still unknown.

Study-wide points: The authors proposed limited new T cell recruitment per seasonal influenza vaccination.

The sequences come from PBMCs from blood, collected around 14 days before vaccination. The TCR sequence derives from a man between 50 and 59 years old who received an inactivated influenza vaccine. The chain combines TRBV25-1 with TRBJ2-2, with D tentatively TRBD1 (6 bases). The CDR3 loop is CASNSGETNTGELFF. The CDR3 region has the DNA TGTGCCAGCAACTCAGGGGAGACTAACACCGGGGAGCTGTTTTTT. Complete variable domain (other parts from reference TRBV25-1 and TRBJ2-2): EADIYQTPRYLVIGTGKKITLECSQTMGHDKMYWYQQDPGMELHLIHYSYGVNSTEKGDLSSESTVSRIRTEHFPLTLESARPSHTSQYLCASNSGETNTGELFFGEGSRLTVL.